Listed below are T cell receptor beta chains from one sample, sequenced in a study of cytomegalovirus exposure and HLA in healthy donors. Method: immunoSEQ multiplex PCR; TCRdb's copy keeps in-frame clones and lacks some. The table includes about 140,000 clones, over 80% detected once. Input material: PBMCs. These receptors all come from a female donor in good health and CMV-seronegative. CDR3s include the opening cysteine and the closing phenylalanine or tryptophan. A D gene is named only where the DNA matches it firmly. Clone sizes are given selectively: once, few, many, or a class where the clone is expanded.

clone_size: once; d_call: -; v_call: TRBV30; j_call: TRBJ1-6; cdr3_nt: TGTGCCTGGAGTCCACCCGTCGGGGGACCGAATTCACCCCTCCACTTT; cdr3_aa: CAWSPPVGGPNSPLHF
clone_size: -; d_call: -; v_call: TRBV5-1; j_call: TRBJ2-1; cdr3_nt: TGCGCCAGCAGCTTGGCAGCGACCGCGAACAATGAGCAGTTCTTC; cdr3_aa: CASSLAATANNEQFF
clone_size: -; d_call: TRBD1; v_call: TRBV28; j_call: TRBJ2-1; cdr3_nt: TGTGCCAGCAAAACCGGGACAGGGTCCAGGGAGCAGTTCTTC; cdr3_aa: CASKTGTGSREQFF
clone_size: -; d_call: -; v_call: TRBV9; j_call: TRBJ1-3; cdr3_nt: TGTGCCAGCAGCGCCCCTCAGGGGTCTGGAAACACCATATATTTT; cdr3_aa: CASSAPQGSGNTIYF
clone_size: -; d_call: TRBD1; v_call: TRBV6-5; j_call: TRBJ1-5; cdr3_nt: TGTGCCAGCAGTGACAGGGCTGGTCAGCCCCAGCATTTT; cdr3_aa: CASSDRAGQPQHF
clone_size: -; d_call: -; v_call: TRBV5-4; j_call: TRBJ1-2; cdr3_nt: TGTGCCAGCAGCTGGAGGGGGGGACAAGGCTACACCTTC; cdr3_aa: CASSWRGGQGYTF
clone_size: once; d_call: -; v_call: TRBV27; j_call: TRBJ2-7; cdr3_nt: TGTGCCAGCAGTCTGTCCGGTATGGCGGGATTCTACGAGCAGTACTTC; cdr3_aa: CASSLSGMAGFYEQYF
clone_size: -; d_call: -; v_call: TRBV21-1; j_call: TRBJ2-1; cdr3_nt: TGTGCCAGCAGCAAAGTGAACCTAGCGGGAAACAATGAGCAGTTCTTC; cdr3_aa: CASSKVNLAGNNEQFF
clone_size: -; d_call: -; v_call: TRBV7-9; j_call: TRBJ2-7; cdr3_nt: TGTGCCAGCAGCTCCCGGGACACCTCCTACGAGCAGTACTTC; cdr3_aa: CASSSRDTSYEQYF
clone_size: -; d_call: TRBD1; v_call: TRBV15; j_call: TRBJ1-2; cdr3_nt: TGTGCCACCAGCGACAGGGGGCGGACCAACTATGGCTACACCTTC; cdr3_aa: CATSDRGRTNYGYTF
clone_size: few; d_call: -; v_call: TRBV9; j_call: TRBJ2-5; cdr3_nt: TGTGCCAGCAGCGTAGAGGGGACTCAAGAGACCCAGTACTTC; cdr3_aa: CASSVEGTQETQYF
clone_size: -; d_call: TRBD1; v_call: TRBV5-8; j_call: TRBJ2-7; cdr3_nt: TGTGCCAGCAGCGTGGGACAGCCCTACGAGCAGTACTTC; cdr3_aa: CASSVGQPYEQYF
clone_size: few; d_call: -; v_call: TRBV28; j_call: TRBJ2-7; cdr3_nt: TGTGCCAGCAGTTTATGGGGAGGGACAGGCAACTCCTACGAGCAGTACTTC; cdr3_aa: CASSLWGGTGNSYEQYF
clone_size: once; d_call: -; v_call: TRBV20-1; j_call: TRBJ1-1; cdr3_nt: TGCAGTGCAACCAGGGTCACTGAAGCTTTCTTT; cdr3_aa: CSATRVTEAFF
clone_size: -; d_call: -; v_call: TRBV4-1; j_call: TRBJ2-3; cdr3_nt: TGCGCCAGCAGCCAAGATGGGAGAAGCACAGATACGCAGTATTTT; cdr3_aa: CASSQDGRSTDTQYF
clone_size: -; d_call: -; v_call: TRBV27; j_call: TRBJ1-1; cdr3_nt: TGTGCCAGCACCGACAGTAACACTGAAGCTTTCTTT; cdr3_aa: CASTDSNTEAFF
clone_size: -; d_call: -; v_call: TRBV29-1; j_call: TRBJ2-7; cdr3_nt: TGCAGCTTTTCTAGAAAGGTCGAGCAGTACTTC; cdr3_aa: CSFSRKVEQYF